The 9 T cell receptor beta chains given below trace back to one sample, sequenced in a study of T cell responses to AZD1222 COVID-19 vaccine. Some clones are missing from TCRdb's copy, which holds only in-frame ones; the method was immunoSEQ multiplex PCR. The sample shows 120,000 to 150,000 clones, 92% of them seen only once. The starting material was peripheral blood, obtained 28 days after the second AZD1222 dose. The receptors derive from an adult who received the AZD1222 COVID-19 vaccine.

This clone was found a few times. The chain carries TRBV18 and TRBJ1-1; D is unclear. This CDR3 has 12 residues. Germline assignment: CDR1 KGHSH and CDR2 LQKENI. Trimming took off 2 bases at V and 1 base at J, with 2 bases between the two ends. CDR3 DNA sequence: TGTGCCAGCTCACCAAGGAACACTGAAGCTTTCTTT. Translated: CASSPRNTEAFF.

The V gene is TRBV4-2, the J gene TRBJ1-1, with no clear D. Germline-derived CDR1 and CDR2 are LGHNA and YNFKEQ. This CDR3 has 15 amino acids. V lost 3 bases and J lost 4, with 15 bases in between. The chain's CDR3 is CASSQENGARTEAFF. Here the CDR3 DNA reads TGTGCCAGCAGCCAGGAGAATGGCGCGCGCACTGAAGCTTTCTTT.

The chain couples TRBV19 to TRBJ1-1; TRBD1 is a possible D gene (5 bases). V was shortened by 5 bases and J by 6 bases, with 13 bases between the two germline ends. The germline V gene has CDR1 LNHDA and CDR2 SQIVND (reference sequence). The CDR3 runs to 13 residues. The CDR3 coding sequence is TGTGCCAGTAGTCCAAGAAGGGGTTCTGAAGCTTTCTTT. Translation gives CASSPRRGSEAFF. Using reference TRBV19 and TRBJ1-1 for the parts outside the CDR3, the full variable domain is DGGITQSPKYLFRKEGQNVTLSCEQNLNHDAMYWYRQDPGQGLRLIYYSQIVNDFQKGDIAEGYSVSREKKESFPLTVTSAQKNPTAFYLCASSPRRGSEAFFGQGTRLTVV.

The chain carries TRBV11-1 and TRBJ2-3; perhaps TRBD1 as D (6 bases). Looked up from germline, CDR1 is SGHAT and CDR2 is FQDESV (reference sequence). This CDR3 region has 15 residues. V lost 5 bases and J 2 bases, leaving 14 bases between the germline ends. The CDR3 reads CASSRRTVYTDTQYF. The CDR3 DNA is TGTGCCAGCAGCCGTAGGACAGTGTACACAGATACGCAGTATTTT.

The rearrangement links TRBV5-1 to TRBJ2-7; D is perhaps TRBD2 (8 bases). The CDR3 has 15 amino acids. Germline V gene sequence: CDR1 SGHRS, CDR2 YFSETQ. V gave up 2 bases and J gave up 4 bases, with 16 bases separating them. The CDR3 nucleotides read TGCGCCAGCAGCTTAACAGCGGGGGACAGATACGAGCAGTACGTC. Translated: CASSLTAGDRYEQYV.

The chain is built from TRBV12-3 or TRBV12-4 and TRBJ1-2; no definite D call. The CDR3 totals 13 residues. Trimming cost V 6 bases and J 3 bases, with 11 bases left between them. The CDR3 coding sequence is TGTGCCAGCAGCCCAGATCGTTACTATGGCTACACCTTC. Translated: CASSPDRYYGYTF.

Here the CDR3 reads CASRSLLGYNEQFF. As DNA, the CDR3 is TGTGCCAGCCGAAGTCTGTTGGGCTACAATGAGCAGTTCTTC. The rearrangement uses TRBV27 and TRBJ2-1, with D unclear. The CDR3 totals 14 residues. V was pared by 8 bases and J by 3 bases, with 14 bases between. Germline V gives CDR1 MNHEY, CDR2 SMNVEV (reference sequence).

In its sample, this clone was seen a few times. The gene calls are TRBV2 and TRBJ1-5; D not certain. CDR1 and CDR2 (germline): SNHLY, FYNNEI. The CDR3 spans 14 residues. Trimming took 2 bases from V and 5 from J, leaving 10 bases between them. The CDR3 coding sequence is TGTGCCAGCAGTGAAACGGGCAGTTATCAGCCCCAGCATTTT. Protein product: CASSETGSYQPQHF.

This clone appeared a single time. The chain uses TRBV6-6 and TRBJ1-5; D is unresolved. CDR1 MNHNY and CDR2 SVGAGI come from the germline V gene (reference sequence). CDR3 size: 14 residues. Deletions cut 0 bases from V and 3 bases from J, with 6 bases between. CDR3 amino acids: CASSYSGNNQPQHF. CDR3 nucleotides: TGTGCCAGCAGTTACTCGGGGAACAATCAGCCCCAGCATTTT.